This record looks at one TCR beta chain sequence and its context. It lacks a known antigen. Base qualities are missing; no much larger clone stands one base away. The data were taken from a study of identifying expanded T cells in peripheral blood (dated by TCRdb to 2018 to 2020). Notes on the research overall: Technical replicates were generated by sequencing separate aliquots of the same genomic DNA pool, with four replicates compared pairwise. Study-wide conclusions, independent of this receptor: The beta-binomial model significantly reduced the number of clones called differentially abundant and the false-positive rate across all healthy-donor time intervals. Across all healthy donors, variance in clone template counts between approximately two-week samples was found to increase significantly with total template count. Around 1.3 differentially abundant clones were flagged by the binomial model between technical replicates, whereas about 16 and 19 were flagged over approximately two weeks and four weeks, respectively. The authors expected that over much longer intervals, such as months to years, biological variance in healthy repertoires might increase even further.

A distance of 4 bases separates the germline ends of V and J, which lose 7 bases and 0 bases respectively. CDR1 is given as SQVTM and CDR2 as ANQGSEA, both from the germline V gene. The CDR3 contains 11 residues, cysteine and phenylalanine counted. The sequence is cut down to CDR3 DNA, 33 bases in frame from base 1. The immunoSEQ Assay, which relies on bias-controlled multiplex PCR amplification of genomic DNA, was used to profile TCRbeta CDR3 regions. In the paper's pipeline: The absolute abundance of each unique TCRbeta CDR3 region was quantified after sequences were collapsed and filtered. Differential abundance was assessed using a binomial (Fisher-equivalent) model and a beta-binomial model in which time-dependent variance fitted from healthy donors was added. Clones with fewer than 5 combined templates were excluded, and clones with Benjamini-Hochberg FDR below 0.01 were called differentially abundant. The form v = (b*log(k)+a)^2 was used to model beta-binomial variance as a function of total template count across the two samples. Imported from immuneACCESS, the table was reduced by TCRdb to in-frame sequences with V and J called. These copies leave out some clones; in studies compared against another copy, an unresolved V gene accounts for under half, and the cause of the remainder is not known. For V, J and clone size, that table is used; D and trimming come from the DNA. The sample includes some 130,000 clones, with 86% observed a single time. The leading ten clones occupy around 8.2% of the sample.

No immune events such as infections were documented for the healthy donors during the collection period. Blood repertoires from healthy donors were used as a training cohort for calibrating time-dependent variance in a beta-binomial model of differential abundance of T-cell clones. The training cohort comprised about ten healthy donors, 3 female and 7 male. On average the donors were around 44 years old, and their ages spanned roughly 29 to 64 years. Whole blood was collected from each healthy donor at three time points spaced approximately 2 weeks apart and obtained from a commercial supplier. For immunosequencing, genomic DNA was extracted from whole blood that had not been sorted.

This receptor was taken from a person between 18 and 75 years old in good health. Sequenced: blood. The chain was built from TRBV29-1 and TRBJ2-1; too little of a D gene remains to name it. The bases read TGCAGCGGAGGCTCCTACAATGAGCAGTTCTTC. Protein translation: CSGGSYNEQFF.